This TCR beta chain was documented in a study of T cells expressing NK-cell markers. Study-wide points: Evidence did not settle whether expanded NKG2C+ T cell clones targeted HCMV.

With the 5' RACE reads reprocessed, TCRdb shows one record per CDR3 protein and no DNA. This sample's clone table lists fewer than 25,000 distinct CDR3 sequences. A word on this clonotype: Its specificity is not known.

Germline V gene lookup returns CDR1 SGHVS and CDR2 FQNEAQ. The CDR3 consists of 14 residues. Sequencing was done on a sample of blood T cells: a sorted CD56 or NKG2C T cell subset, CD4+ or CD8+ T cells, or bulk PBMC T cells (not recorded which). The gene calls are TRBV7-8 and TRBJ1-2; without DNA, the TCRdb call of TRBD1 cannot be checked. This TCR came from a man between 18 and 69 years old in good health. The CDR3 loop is CASSRREGDYGYTF.